Below, one TCR beta chain is given with its context. Its antigen is undetermined. This entry belongs to a study of Ad26.COV2.S vaccination and SARS-CoV-2 variants. In the study overall: Donor participated within the Ad26.COV2.S arm of the COV1001 trial. Once or twice, 56 days apart, Ad26.COV2.S was delivered intramuscularly. Points from the study as a whole: Total responses of T cells may have been underestimated by the analyses of TCR breadth and depth.

The CDR3 totals 13 residues. Trimming stripped 0 bases from V and 15 bases from J, with 15 bases between. Germline loops: CDR1 LGHDT, CDR2 YNNKEL (reference sequence). The repertoire was sequenced with immunoSEQ multiplex PCR; TCRdb's copy has only in-frame clones and lacks some. Altogether some 250,000 clones are present, over 75% being singletons, with the ten largest covering 9.5% to 12%. Documented treatment: some 19 received Ad26.COV2.S at low or high dose, single or two shots; a few received placebo; per-sample allocation not given. On day 63 after the first injection, vaccine and placebo recipients gave samples. Expression of Wuhan-strain SARS-CoV-2 spike came from the Ad26 vector that formed the vaccine.

The receptor was isolated from a person aged 18-60 years who received the Ad26.COV2.S COVID-19 vaccine or a placebo. The sample consisted of peripheral blood, taken in a trial of Ad26.COV2.S vaccine versus placebo. The chain recombines TRBV3-1 (or the pseudogene TRBV3-2) with TRBJ2-4; no definite D call. The CDR3 nucleotides are TGTGCCAGCAGCCAAGAGTTGGGCAGATACGTGTACTTC. Amino acid sequence: CASSQELGRYVYF.